The table lists the clone carrying this T cell receptor (beta chain) with a few counts. The sample originates from a study of shared clonotypes between healthy human individuals. For sorted subsets, 150 to 200 ng DNA per replicate equaled some 27,000 T cell genomes. Repertoires were generated with immunoSEQ multiplex PCR, while TCRdb's copy carries only in-frame clones and drops some. This sample has millions of clones, with roughly nine tenths found just once. The V end lost 1 base, the J end lost 7 bases, and 16 bases lay between the germline ends. The CDR3 is 15 amino acids. Germline-derived CDR1 and CDR2 are GTSNPN and SVGIG (reference sequence).

This clonotype was obtained from a man between 18 and 35 years old in good health. The J gene is TRBJ2-2, the V gene TRBV30; D not resolved. Material for sequencing was naive CD4+ T cells sorted from blood. Subset given: CD45RA+ positively selected. The CDR3 protein is CAWSDGELVFGELFF. The CDR3, as DNA: TGTGCCTGGAGTGATGGGGAATTGGTATTCGGGGAGCTGTTTTTT.